The present TCR beta chain was sequenced within a study of T cells in Graves' hyperthyroidism and ophthalmopathy. PBMCs stemmed from under 11 ml fresh peripheral blood. Note on this clonotype: The antigen is undetermined. A much larger clone is a single base away; this may be a read error.

What was amplified from RNA transcripts were TCR beta CDR3 regions. HTBI primers were used for first-round RT-PCR of the TCR CDR3. TCRdb redid the calling of the multiplex PCR reads with MiXCR, one entry per CDR3 protein. The sample shows around 350,000 distinct CDR3 sequences, around 15% of them seen only once. Overall study results and limits: Among thyroid clonotypes expanded above 0.001, most also appeared in blood. It was a median approximately 7.1 months before onset that the model predicted ophthalmopathy.

This CDR3 has 16 amino acids. CDR1 is SGHTA, CDR2 FQGNSA, per germline. Sequenced material: blood. This chain links TRBV7-2 with TRBJ1-2, with D unclear. The receptor's source is a woman in her twenties or thirties with Graves' ophthalmopathy. The DNA for the CDR3 is TGTGCCAGCAGCCCCCCGGCGGGCAGACTCAACTATGGCTACAACTTC. Protein sequence: CASSPPAGRLNYGYNF.